This T cell receptor beta chain was sequenced for a study of tumor-infiltrating lymphocytes in primary liver carcinoma. Across the whole study: The patients presented with primary liver carcinoma, which was managed through surgical resection.

Regarding the study as a whole: It was in tumors, not blood, that the top-250-clone fraction was significantly higher (p = 0.039).

A primer in the constant region served to generate TCR beta cDNA from 450 to 650 ng of total RNA. Slightly modified ARM-PCR with three nested multiplex PCR rounds yielded TCR beta libraries. Both of the initial two PCR rounds ran for approximately 11 cycles and employed TRBV1-TRBV30 forward primers alongside a C-beta reverse primer. TCRdb ran MiXCR on the multiplex PCR reads and lists one entry per CDR3 protein. The sample holds about 180,000 distinct CDR3 sequences, 50% to 75% seen once. From germline, CDR1 is WSHSY and CDR2 SAAADI. This CDR3 is built from 17 residues. Losses at the gene ends were 7 bases for V and 5 bases for J; bases not matched to a gene: 13. For blood RNA, unsorted whole blood served as the source, and germline DNA was extracted too. This clonotype was seen a few times. Antigen specificity is unknown.

Material for sequencing was peripheral blood. This TCR derives from a man aged 35 to 55 with primary liver carcinoma and hepatitis B virus infection. The V and J genes are TRBV10-2 and TRBJ2-5; 13 bases map to TRBD2. The CDR3 here is CASMAGGGLAGVETQYF. CDR3 coding DNA: TGCGCCAGCATGGCAGGGGGTGGACTAGCGGGAGTTGAGACCCAGTACTTC.